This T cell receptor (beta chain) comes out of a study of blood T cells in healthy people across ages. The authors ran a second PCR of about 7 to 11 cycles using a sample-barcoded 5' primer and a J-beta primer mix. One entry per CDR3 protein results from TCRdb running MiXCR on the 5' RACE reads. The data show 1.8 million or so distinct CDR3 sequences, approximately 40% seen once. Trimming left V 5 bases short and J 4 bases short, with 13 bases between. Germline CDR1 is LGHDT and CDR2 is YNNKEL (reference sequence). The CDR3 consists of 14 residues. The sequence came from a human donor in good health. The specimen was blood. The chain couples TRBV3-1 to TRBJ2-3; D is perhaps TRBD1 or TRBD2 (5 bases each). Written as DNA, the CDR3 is TGTGCCAGCAGCGGGACGTTGGGGGCAGATACGCAGTATTTT. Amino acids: CASSGTLGADTQYF.